The 31 T cell receptor beta chains presented below share a single source sample, sequenced in a study of cytomegalovirus exposure and HLA in healthy donors. The PCR had 60 Vbeta and 13 Jbeta primers. TCRdb's copy holds only in-frame clones and misses some; the assay was immunoSEQ multiplex PCR. This sample's table has over 100,000 clones. Sequenced material: PBMCs. Receptor source: a man aged 30-40 years in good health and CMV-seronegative.

This chain connects TRBV5-1 to TRBJ1-2; 7 bases match TRBD1. Looked up from germline, CDR1 is SGHRS and CDR2 is YFSETQ. V shed 4 bases and J 7 bases; nucleotides not matched to a gene: 13. The CDR3 length is 15 residues. The CDR3 DNA reads as TGCGCCAGCAGCCGACAGGGATCTGAATGGGGTGGCTACACCTTC. This sequence encodes CASSRQGSEWGGYTF.

The V gene is TRBV2, the J gene TRBJ2-3, with D possibly being TRBD1 (5 bases). CDR1 is SNHLY and CDR2 is FYNNEI in the germline V gene. CDR3 length: 16 residues. V lost 7 bases and J lost 0, with 17 bases in between. This CDR3 reads CASTLTGFSSTDTQYF. Written as DNA, the CDR3 is TGTGCCAGCACCCTTACAGGATTCTCTAGCACAGATACGCAGTATTTT.

This chain links TRBV19 with TRBJ2-5; D might be TRBD2 (6 bases). The V end was cut by 4 bases, the J end by 5 bases, with 8 bases between. Germline V gene data show CDR1 as LNHDA and CDR2 as SQIVND (reference sequence). CDR3 length equals 12 residues. CDR3 in DNA: TGTGCCAGTAGTAGACTAGGGGAGACCCAGTACTTC. Protein: CASSRLGETQYF. The full variable domain, rest sourced from reference TRBV19 and TRBJ2-5, is DGGITQSPKYLFRKEGQNVTLSCEQNLNHDAMYWYRQDPGQGLRLIYYSQIVNDFQKGDIAEGYSVSREKKESFPLTVTSAQKNPTAFYLCASSRLGETQYFGPGTRLLVL.

The J gene is TRBJ1-1, the V gene TRBV27; 8 bases agree with TRBD1. This CDR3 is 14 amino acids long. The V gene's germline CDR1 is MNHEY and CDR2 SMNVEV (reference sequence). The J segment lost 2 bases and the V segment lost 2 bases, leaving 1 base of the junction unmatched. The DNA of the CDR3 is TGTGCCAGCAGTTTAGACAGGGGTAACACTGAAGCTTTCTTT. Its protein is CASSLDRGNTEAFF.

The chain employs TRBV15 and TRBJ1-5, with TRBD1 matching 9 bases. CDR3 length: 16 amino acids. Trimming at V came to 2 bases and at J to 7 bases, leaving 9 bases not matched to a gene. The V gene's germline CDR1 is LNHNV and CDR2 YYDKDF (reference sequence). CDR3 sequence: CATSRSGTGRLQPQHF. The CDR3 coding sequence is TGTGCCACCAGCAGATCCGGGACAGGGCGGTTACAGCCCCAGCATTTT.

V and J are TRBV5-1 and TRBJ1-2; 11 bases fit TRBD1. V shed 3 bases and J 4 bases; nucleotides not matched to a gene: 2. This CDR3 comprises 14 residues. Germline CDR1 reads SGHRS; CDR2 reads YFSETQ. CDR3 amino acids: CASSYGQGAYGYTF. The CDR3 DNA reads TGCGCCAGCAGCTACGGACAGGGGGCCTATGGCTACACCTTC. Using reference TRBV5-1 and TRBJ1-2 for the parts outside the CDR3, the full variable domain is KAGVTQTPRYLIKTRGQQVTLSCSPISGHRSVSWYQQTPGQGLQFLFEYFSETQRNKGNFPGRFSGRQFSNSRSEMNVSTLELGDSALYLCASSYGQGAYGYTFGSGTRLTVV.

This sequence joins TRBV4-1 and TRBJ2-7, with D perhaps TRBD1 (6 bases). This CDR3 contains 15 residues. V shed 0 bases and J shed 2 bases, with 11 bases lying between them. The germline V gene encodes CDR1 MGHRA and CDR2 YSYEKL. CDR3 bases: TGCGCCAGCAGCCAAGACCCGGGACAAGCCTACGAGCAGTACTTC. This codes for CASSQDPGQAYEQYF.

The chain combines TRBV27 with TRBJ2-7; 9 bases match TRBD1. Germline trimming cut 2 bases from V and 4 bases from J; bases unmatched to any gene: 9. This CDR3 comprises 16 residues. Germline assignment: CDR1 MNHEY and CDR2 SMNVEV (reference sequence). The CDR3 is CASSLSVGDRDYEQYF. In nucleotides, the CDR3 is TGTGCCAGCAGTTTAAGCGTAGGGGACAGGGATTACGAGCAGTACTTC.

V usage is TRBV5-6 and J usage is TRBJ1-2, with TRBD1 identical over 9 bases. V shed 3 bases, J shed 7 bases, and the junction held 7 bases outside the gene matches. This CDR3 region has 14 residues. Germline CDR1 and CDR2: SGHDT and YYEEEE. The CDR3, as DNA: TGTGCCAGCAGCTCCCGGACAGGGGTTGGTGGCTACACCTTC. Translation gives CASSSRTGVGGYTF.

For the CDR3, the DNA is TGTGCCTGGAGTGTAGGACAAAAAGAGACCCAGTACTTC. It translates to CAWSVGQKETQYF. This chain connects TRBV30 to TRBJ2-5, with D tentatively TRBD1 (5 bases). The CDR3 length is 13 residues. V lost 0 bases to trimming and J lost 3 bases, with 8 bases between them. Germline V lookup: CDR1 GTSNPN, CDR2 SVGIG (reference sequence).

The chain combines TRBV6-1 with TRBJ2-5, with TRBD1 as a possible D gene (6 bases). The CDR3 has 15 residues. The V and J ends lost 4 bases and 3 bases respectively, with 15 bases between them. Looked up from germline, CDR1 is MNHNS and CDR2 is SASEGT. CDR3 sequence reads: CASSGNRVPKETQYF. The CDR3 DNA reads TGTGCCAGCAGTGGAAACAGGGTCCCTAAAGAGACCCAGTACTTC.

V is TRBV7-2 and J is TRBJ2-2; unclear D gene. This CDR3 contains 14 residues. V was shortened by 3 bases and J by 1 base, with 6 bases between the two germline ends. Germline V CDR1 and CDR2: SGHTA, FQGNSA. CDR3 in DNA: TGTGCCAGCAGCTTCTCGGGGAACACCGGGGAGCTGTTTTTT. The encoded protein is CASSFSGNTGELFF.

The V gene is TRBV5-1, the J gene TRBJ2-1; the match to TRBD2 covers 16 bases. This CDR3 contains 17 residues. With 4 bases clipped from V and 7 bases from J, the junction kept 8 bases outside the gene matches. CDR1 is SGHRS and CDR2 is YFSETQ in the germline V gene. CDR3 bases: TGCGCCAGCAGCCAGGGACTAGCGGGGGGGAGGATGAATGAGCAGTTCTTC. It encodes CASSQGLAGGRMNEQFF.

The chain carries TRBV5-8 and TRBJ2-7; 8 bases are shared with TRBD1. Trimming took 4 bases from V and 2 from J; bases not matched to a gene: 5. The CDR3 sequence is 14 residues long. Germline V gene sequence: CDR1 SGHTS, CDR2 YDEGEE. The CDR3 region has the DNA TGTGCCAGCAGCAACCCGGGACAGGCCTACGAGCAGTACTTC. Residues: CASSNPGQAYEQYF.

This chain connects TRBV9 to TRBJ2-3; D is possibly TRBD2 (7 bases). Between the trimmed V and J ends, which lost 2 bases and 6 bases, there was a span of 16 bases. The CDR3 runs 15 residues. Per germline, CDR1 SGDLS and CDR2 YYNGEE. The CDR3 DNA follows: TGTGCCAGCAGCGTCGCCGTGGGGGGGCTCGATACGCAGTATTTT. This codes for CASSVAVGGLDTQYF.

V usage is TRBV7-2 and J usage is TRBJ2-5, with D unresolved. This CDR3 has 12 residues. CDR1 and CDR2 from the germline V gene are SGHTA and FQGNSA. V lost 3 bases and J lost 4, with 6 bases in between. Here the CDR3 reads CASSFSLETQYF. DNA of the CDR3: TGTGCCAGCAGCTTTTCTCTAGAGACCCAGTACTTC.

This rearrangement joins TRBV19 to TRBJ1-4; D unclear. V was shortened by 5 bases and J by 0 bases, with 10 bases between the two germline ends. The CDR3 extends over 15 amino acids. Germline CDR1 is LNHDA and CDR2 is SQIVND (reference sequence). Here the CDR3 DNA reads TGTGCCAGTAGTGGGTGGGCAGCAACTAATGAAAAACTGTTTTTT. Its translation is CASSGWAATNEKLFF.

The chain has TRBV5-1 and TRBJ2-3; D not certain. Between the trimmed V and J ends, which lost 5 bases and 2 bases, there was a span of 6 bases. The CDR3 contains 12 residues. Germline V gene sequence: CDR1 SGHRS, CDR2 YFSETQ. The DNA for the CDR3 is TGCGCCAGCAGACAGAACACAGATACGCAGTATTTT. This codes for CASRQNTDTQYF.

J is TRBJ2-2 and V is TRBV7-2; 7 bases are a match to TRBD2. Germline V gives CDR1 SGHTA, CDR2 FQGNSA. J gave up 4 bases and V 3 bases, and 5 bases lay outside the gene matches. This CDR3 spans 15 amino acids. In DNA, the CDR3 is TGTGCCAGCAGCTTGGCTAGCGGCCCCACCGGGGAGCTGTTTTTT. Translated, it gives CASSLASGPTGELFF.

The J gene is TRBJ1-6, the V gene TRBV5-6; D not resolved. V dropped 0 bases and J dropped 5 bases, with 9 bases sitting between them. The CDR3 length is 15 residues. Germline CDR1 is SGHDT and CDR2 is YYEEEE. The CDR3 sequence is CASSLGLRDNSPLHF. The CDR3 DNA reads as TGTGCCAGCAGCTTGGGTTTGAGAGATAATTCACCCCTCCACTTT.

This chain joins TRBV7-3 and TRBJ1-1, with D perhaps TRBD1 (5 bases). Germline CDR1 is SGHTA and CDR2 is FQGTGA. The V gene lost 4 bases and the J gene lost 5 bases, with 17 bases spanning the gap. The CDR3 length is 15 residues. The CDR3 DNA is TGTGCCAGCAGCTCGCCGCGGACCGGGGGGACTGAAGCTTTCTTT. It translates to CASSSPRTGGTEAFF.

The V call is TRBV7-9, the J call TRBJ2-7, with TRBD2 matching 7 bases. The junction had 13 bases not matched to a gene; V was cut back by 7 bases and J by 1 base. The CDR3 is made up of 16 amino acids. CDR1 is SEHNR and CDR2 is FQNEAQ in the germline V gene (reference sequence). This CDR3 reads CASMPGTGGGSYEQYF. CDR3 in DNA: TGTGCCAGCATGCCAGGGACGGGCGGGGGATCCTACGAGCAGTACTTC.

The CDR3 spells CASSSGGRDTEAFF. The CDR3 DNA follows: TGCGCCAGCAGCTCGGGAGGACGGGACACTGAAGCTTTCTTT. This rearrangement joins TRBV5-1 to TRBJ1-1; the D is unclear. Germline V gene sequence: CDR1 SGHRS, CDR2 YFSETQ. V dropped 3 bases and J dropped 3 bases, with 12 bases sitting between them. The CDR3 extends over 14 amino acids.

This rearrangement joins TRBV5-1 to TRBJ1-1; no definite D call. The germline V gene has CDR1 SGHRS and CDR2 YFSETQ. The CDR3 covers 16 residues. V lost 1 base and J lost 0, with 13 bases in between. CDR3 sequence (DNA): TGCGCCAGCAGCTTGTCAGGCAGTAATCTGAACACTGAAGCTTTCTTT. This codes for CASSLSGSNLNTEAFF.

The CDR3 nucleotides read TGTGCCAGCAGCTTACGCATGGGGGGTGAGCAGTTCTTC. Encoded protein: CASSLRMGGEQFF. The J gene is TRBJ2-1, the V gene TRBV7-2; TRBD2 is a possible D gene (6 bases). This CDR3 contains 13 residues. Germline CDR1 is SGHTA and CDR2 is FQGNSA. Between the trimmed V and J ends, which lost 2 bases and 9 bases, there was a span of 11 bases. Full variable domain (missing parts from reference TRBV7-2 and TRBJ2-1): GAGVSQSPSNKVTEKGKDVELRCDPISGHTALYWYRQSLGQGLEFLIYFQGNSAPDKSGLPSDRFSAERTGGSVSTLTIQRTQQEDSAVYLCASSLRMGGEQFFGPGTRLTVL.

The chain couples TRBV7-9 to TRBJ2-1, with D hard to call. Germline V gene sequence: CDR1 SEHNR, CDR2 FQNEAQ (reference sequence). This CDR3 is 13 amino acids long. V lost 5 bases to trimming and J lost 10 bases, with 15 bases between them. The CDR3 DNA follows: TGTGCCAGCAGCCCCTGGGCCCGGCGCGAGCAGTTCTTC. It specifies CASSPWARREQFF.

For the CDR3, the DNA is TGCAGCGCGATGGTGCGAGGACTGACCTTGGGCCCTGGCTACACCTTC. Translating gives CSAMVRGLTLGPGYTF. This chain joins TRBV29-1 and TRBJ1-2, with D unclear. The ends were cut back, 7 bases at V and 7 bases at J, with 28 bases in the middle. CDR1 and CDR2 from the germline V gene are SQVTM and ANQGSEA. This CDR3 spans 16 amino acids.

J is TRBJ2-5 and V is TRBV15; 15 positions match TRBD2. V was clipped by 1 base and J by 3 bases; unmatched bases: 0. Per germline, CDR1 LNHNV and CDR2 YYDKDF (reference sequence). The CDR3 totals 16 residues. The CDR3 here is CATSRGTSGGEETQYF. The CDR3 DNA sequence: TGTGCCACCAGCAGAGGGACTAGCGGGGGGGAAGAGACCCAGTACTTC. The full variable domain, rest sourced from reference TRBV15 and TRBJ2-5, is DAMVIQNPRYQVTQFGKPVTLSCSQTLNHNVMYWYQQKSSQAPKLLFHYYDKDFNNEADTPDNFQSRRPNTSFCFLDIRSPGLGDTAMYLCATSRGTSGGEETQYFGPGTRLLVL.

The chain recombines TRBV6-4 with TRBJ2-1, with a weak D call TRBD1 (6 bases). Germline CDR1 and CDR2: MRHNA and SNTAGT. Trimming left V 3 bases short and J 0 bases short, with 9 bases between. This CDR3 comprises 15 residues. CDR3 in DNA: TGTGCCAGCAGTGAAACAGGGAGCTCCTACAATGAGCAGTTCTTC. The encoded protein is CASSETGSSYNEQFF.

This rearrangement joins TRBV11-3 to TRBJ2-7, with D possibly TRBD1 on 6 matching bases. The CDR3 length is 15 residues. The germline gives CDR1 SGHNT, CDR2 YENEEA. Trimming cost V 3 bases and J 0 bases, with 12 bases left between them. The CDR3 here is CASSLGRGGSYEQYF. The DNA for the CDR3 is TGTGCCAGCAGCTTGGGCAGGGGCGGCTCCTACGAGCAGTACTTC.

This chain links TRBV2 with TRBJ2-5; D perhaps matches TRBD2 (6 bases). Germline CDR1 reads SNHLY; CDR2 reads FYNNEI. Trimming shortened V by 2 bases and J by 3 bases, and 13 bases separated the two germline ends. This CDR3 is built from 15 residues. The CDR3 region is CASSESAWGEETQYF. In DNA form, the CDR3 reads TGTGCCAGCAGTGAATCGGCTTGGGGGGAAGAGACCCAGTACTTC.